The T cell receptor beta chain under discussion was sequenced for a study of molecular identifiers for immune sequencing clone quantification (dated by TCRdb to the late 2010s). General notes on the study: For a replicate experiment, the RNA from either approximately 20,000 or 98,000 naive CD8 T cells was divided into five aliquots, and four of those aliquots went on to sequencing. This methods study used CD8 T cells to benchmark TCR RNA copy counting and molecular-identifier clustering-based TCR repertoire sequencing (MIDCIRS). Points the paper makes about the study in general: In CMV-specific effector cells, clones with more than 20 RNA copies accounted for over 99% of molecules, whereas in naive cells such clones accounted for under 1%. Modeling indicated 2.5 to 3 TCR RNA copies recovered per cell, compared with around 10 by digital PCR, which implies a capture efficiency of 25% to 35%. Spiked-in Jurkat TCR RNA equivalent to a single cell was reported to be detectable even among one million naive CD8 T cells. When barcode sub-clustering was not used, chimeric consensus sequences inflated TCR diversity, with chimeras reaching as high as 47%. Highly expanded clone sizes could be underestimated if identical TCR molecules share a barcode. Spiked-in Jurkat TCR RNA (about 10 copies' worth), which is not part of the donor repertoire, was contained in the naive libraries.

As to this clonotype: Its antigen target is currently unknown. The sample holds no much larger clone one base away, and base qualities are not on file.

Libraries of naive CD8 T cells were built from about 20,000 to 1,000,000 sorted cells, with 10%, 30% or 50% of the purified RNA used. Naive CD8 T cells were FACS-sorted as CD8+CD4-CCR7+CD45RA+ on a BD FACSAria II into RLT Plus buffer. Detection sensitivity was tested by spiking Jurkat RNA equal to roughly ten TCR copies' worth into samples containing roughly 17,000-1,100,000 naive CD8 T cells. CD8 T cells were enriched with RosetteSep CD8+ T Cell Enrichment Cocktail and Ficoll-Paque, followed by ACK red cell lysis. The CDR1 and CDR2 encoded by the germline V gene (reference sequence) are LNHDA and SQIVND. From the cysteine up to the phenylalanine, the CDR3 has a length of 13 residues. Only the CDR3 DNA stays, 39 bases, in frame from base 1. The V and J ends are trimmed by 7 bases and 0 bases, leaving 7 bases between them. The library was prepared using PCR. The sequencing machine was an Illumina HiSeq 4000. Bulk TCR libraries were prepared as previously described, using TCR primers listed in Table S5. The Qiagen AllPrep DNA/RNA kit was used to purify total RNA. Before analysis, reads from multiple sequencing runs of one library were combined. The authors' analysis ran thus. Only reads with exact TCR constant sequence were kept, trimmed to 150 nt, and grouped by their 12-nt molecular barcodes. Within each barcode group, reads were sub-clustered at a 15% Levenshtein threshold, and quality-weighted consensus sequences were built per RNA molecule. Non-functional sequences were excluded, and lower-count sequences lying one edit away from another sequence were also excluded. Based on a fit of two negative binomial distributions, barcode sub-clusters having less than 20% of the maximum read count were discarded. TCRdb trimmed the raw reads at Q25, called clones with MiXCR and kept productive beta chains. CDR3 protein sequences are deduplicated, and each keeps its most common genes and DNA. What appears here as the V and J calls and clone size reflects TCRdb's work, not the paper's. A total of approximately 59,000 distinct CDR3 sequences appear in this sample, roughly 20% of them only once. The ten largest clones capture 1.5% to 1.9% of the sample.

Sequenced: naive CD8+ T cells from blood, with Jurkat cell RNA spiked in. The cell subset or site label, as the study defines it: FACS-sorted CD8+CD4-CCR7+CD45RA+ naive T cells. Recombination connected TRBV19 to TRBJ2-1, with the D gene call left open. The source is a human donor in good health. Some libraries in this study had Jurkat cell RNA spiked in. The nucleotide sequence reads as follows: TGTGCCAGTACCGGCAACTCCTACAATGAGCAGTTCTTC. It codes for CASTGNSYNEQFF.